This TCR beta chain appears in the sequencing data of a study of blood T cell repertoires in COVID-19. For the study at large: The United States, Italy and Spain provided the acute and convalescent COVID-19 samples.

Seattle's enrolled individuals joined amid active infection and were then monitored longitudinally. In the study's own analysis: Amplification with reference gene primers provided the estimates of nucleated cell counts. Clones were read by immunoSEQ multiplex PCR, and TCRdb kept only the in-frame ones, dropping some. The V and J calls and clone size were taken over from that table, and D and trimming were inferred from the DNA. The sample yields fewer than 350,000 clones, roughly 89% seen once. The V end lost 2 bases, the J end lost 2 bases, and 11 bases lay between the germline ends. This CDR3 contains 16 residues. Germline lookup yields CDR1 SGHNT and CDR2 YYREEE (reference sequence).

The TCR was taken from a woman aged 60 to 75 with COVID-19, enrolled during active disease. The V and J genes are TRBV5-4 and TRBJ1-6; a possible D gene is TRBD1 (6 bases). Sequencing used peripheral blood. The CDR3 nucleotides are TGTGCCAGCAGCTTACCTAGGACAGCCTATAATTCACCCCTCCACTTT. This gives the protein CASSLPRTAYNSPLHF.